These 17 T cell receptor beta chains came from one sample sequenced in a study of technical replicates of blood from four donors. Using immunoSEQ multiplex PCR, the repertoire was profiled, and TCRdb retains in-frame clones only, with some absent. Of under 110,000 clones listed, approximately 96% were seen once; the top ten hold roughly 0.19%. Sequencing was performed on T cells isolated from PBMCs. All receptors derive from a human donor in good health.

J is TRBJ1-2 and V is TRBV5-1; 7 nucleotides align to TRBD1. The germline CDR1 and CDR2 sequences are SGHRS and YFSETQ. This CDR3 has 13 amino acids. V dropped 4 bases and J dropped 8; count of bases not matched to a gene: 8. The CDR3 sequence: CASSAGTEIGYTF. The CDR3, as DNA: TGCGCCAGCAGCGCCGGGACAGAGATCGGCTACACCTTC. Combining the CDR3 with reference TRBV5-1 and TRBJ1-2 gives the whole variable domain KAGVTQTPRYLIKTRGQQVTLSCSPISGHRSVSWYQQTPGQGLQFLFEYFSETQRNKGNFPGRFSGRQFSNSRSEMNVSTLELGDSALYLCASSAGTEIGYTFGSGTRLTVV.

This clone was seen only once. The chain links TRBV28 to TRBJ2-5, with 9 bases identical to TRBD1. V was clipped by 6 bases and J by 8 bases; unmatched bases: 13. The CDR3 length is 15 residues. In germline, CDR1 is MDHEN, CDR2 SYDVKM. CDR3 in amino acids: CASSPPGGQGFTQYF. CDR3 bases: TGTGCCAGCAGCCCTCCTGGGGGACAGGGTTTCACCCAGTACTTC.

The chain recombines TRBV6-5 with TRBJ2-3, with 10 bases lining up with TRBD2. The CDR3 runs to 15 residues. The junction had 10 bases not matched to a gene; V was cut back by 8 bases and J by 5 bases. Germline CDR1 MNHEY, CDR2 SVGAGI. CDR3 DNA: TGTGCCAGCGGGATAGCGGGAGGTATGGGAGATACGCAGTATTTT. This translates into CASGIAGGMGDTQYF.

The V call is TRBV6-5, the J call TRBJ1-1, with D unclear. The CDR3 runs to 15 residues. Per germline, CDR1 MNHEY and CDR2 SVGAGI. Trimming pared 2 bases from V and 0 bases from J, leaving 10 bases between. The CDR3: CASSYLESMNTEAFF. CDR3 nucleotide sequence: TGTGCCAGCAGTTACCTGGAGAGCATGAACACTGAAGCTTTCTTT.

This sequence joins TRBV25-1 and TRBJ1-5; TRBD1 is a possible D gene (5 bases). The CDR3 covers 13 residues. The germline V and J ends were trimmed by 4 bases and 7 bases, with 11 bases remaining between them. Germline assignment: CDR1 MGHDK and CDR2 SYGVNS. CDR3 bases: TGTGCCAGCAGTGGCAGGAGGGACCAGCCCCAGCATTTT. Translation: CASSGRRDQPQHF.

The chain has TRBV5-6 and TRBJ2-1, with 14 bases lining up with TRBD2. CDR1 is SGHDT, CDR2 YYEEEE, per germline. V shed 4 bases and J 8 bases; nucleotides not matched to a gene: 14. The CDR3 is made up of 18 amino acids. The CDR3 loop is CASSPHGWGLAGVDEQFF. Here the CDR3 DNA reads TGTGCCAGCAGCCCCCACGGTTGGGGACTAGCGGGAGTAGATGAGCAGTTCTTC.

The DNA for the CDR3 is TGTGCCAGCAGCTTAGGTCTGGGAGCCACAGATACGCAGTATTTT. It is translated as CASSLGLGATDTQYF. V is TRBV7-9 and J is TRBJ2-3; D is possibly TRBD2 (5 bases). V lost 1 base and J 2 bases, leaving 10 bases between the germline ends. The germline CDR1 and CDR2 sequences are SEHNR and FQNEAQ (reference sequence). The CDR3 covers 15 residues.

V is TRBV5-1 and J is TRBJ2-1; a weak D match, TRBD2 (5 bases). Germline lookup yields CDR1 SGHRS and CDR2 YFSETQ. CDR3 length: 16 amino acids. V was shortened by 3 bases and J by 0 bases, with 13 bases between the two germline ends. CDR3 loop: CASSSPEGSSYNEQFF. The CDR3, as DNA: TGCGCCAGCAGCTCCCCCGAAGGGAGCTCCTACAATGAGCAGTTCTTC.

The V call is TRBV28, the J call TRBJ1-2; no definite D call. Germline V gene data show CDR1 as MDHEN and CDR2 as SYDVKM. The CDR3 contains 11 residues. V lost 4 bases and J 7 bases, leaving 7 bases between the germline ends. CDR3 residues: CASSYISGYTF. The CDR3 DNA sequence: TGTGCCAGCAGTTACATCTCTGGCTACACCTTC.

This clone has only one observation. The rearrangement uses TRBV27 and TRBJ1-1; D ambiguous. Per germline, CDR1 MNHEY and CDR2 SMNVEV (reference sequence). The CDR3 has 14 amino acids. The V gene lost 4 bases and the J gene lost 2 bases, with 11 bases spanning the gap. CDR3 in amino acids: CASSSQTVNTEAFF. In nucleotides, the CDR3 is TGTGCCAGCAGTTCACAAACAGTTAACACTGAAGCTTTCTTT.

This chain joins TRBV7-2 and TRBJ2-7, with D possibly being TRBD2 (5 bases). V gave up 4 bases and J gave up 6 bases, with 13 bases separating them. The CDR3 contains 13 residues. Germline CDR1 SGHTA, CDR2 FQGNSA. In DNA form, the CDR3 reads TGTGCCAGCAGCTCGAACCTAGCAATCGAGCAGTACTTC. Translated: CASSSNLAIEQYF. Full variable domain (remainder filled in from reference TRBV7-2 and TRBJ2-7): GAGVSQSPSNKVTEKGKDVELRCDPISGHTALYWYRQSLGQGLEFLIYFQGNSAPDKSGLPSDRFSAERTGGSVSTLTIQRTQQEDSAVYLCASSSNLAIEQYFGPGTRLTVT.

This clone has only a few counts. The chain recombines TRBV30 with TRBJ1-5; no firm D call. The CDR3 consists of 17 residues. CDR1 GTSNPN and CDR2 SVGIG come from the germline V gene (reference sequence). Trimming removed 2 bases from V and 0 bases from J, with 17 bases in between. CDR3 DNA: TGTGCCTGGAGTCCGGGATCCCACATTTATAGCAATCAGCCCCAGCATTTT. Translating it yields CAWSPGSHIYSNQPQHF.

This chain links TRBV7-3 with TRBJ2-1; 12 bases fit TRBD1. Germline CDR1 reads SGHTA; CDR2 reads FQGTGA. The trim removed 5 bases at V and 4 bases at J, leaving 3 bases unmatched. The CDR3 spans 15 residues. Written as DNA, the CDR3 is TGTGCCAGCAGCCGGGACAGGGGGCGGTACAATGAGCAGTTCTTC. Encoded protein: CASSRDRGRYNEQFF.

The chain links TRBV27 to TRBJ2-3; TRBD1 matches 8 bases. V lost 6 bases and J lost 1; bases outside the gene matches: 0. CDR3 length: 13 residues. The germline gives CDR1 MNHEY, CDR2 SMNVEV (reference sequence). CDR3 residues: CASRQGGTDTQYF. The CDR3 DNA sequence: TGTGCCAGCAGACAGGGGGGCACAGATACGCAGTATTTT.

The chain links TRBV11-2 to TRBJ2-7; D unresolved. CDR1 is SGHAT, CDR2 FQNNGV, per germline. CDR3 length: 14 residues. Trimming removed 0 bases from V and 1 base from J, with 7 bases in between. The CDR3 loop reads CASSLDLLSYEQYF. In DNA form, the CDR3 reads TGTGCCAGCAGCTTAGATCTGTTATCCTACGAGCAGTACTTC. Looking up the rest from reference TRBV11-2 and TRBJ2-7 gives the full variable domain: EAGVAQSPRYKIIEKRQSVAFWCNPISGHATLYWYQQILGQGPKLLIQFQNNGVVDDSQLPKDRFSAERLKGVDSTLKIQPAKLEDSAVYLCASSLDLLSYEQYFGPGTRLTVT.

On this clone itself: This CDR3 is also generated by other DNA sequences in the sample. The chain joins TRBV2 to TRBJ2-5; weak D call: TRBD2 (6 bases). The length of the CDR3 is 12 residues. Trimming cost V 6 bases and J 4 bases, with 9 bases left between them. Germline V lookup: CDR1 SNHLY, CDR2 FYNNEI. CDR3 nucleotides: TGTGCCAGCAGGACTAGTGGAGAGACCCAGTACTTC. Translated: CASRTSGETQYF.

This clone appeared a single time. V and J are TRBV2 and TRBJ2-1; 8 nucleotides line up with TRBD2. The CDR3 covers 16 residues. V dropped 4 bases and J dropped 7; count of bases not matched to a gene: 12. Germline-derived CDR1 and CDR2 are SNHLY and FYNNEI. Here the CDR3 reads CASSATGLAGRNEQFF. The CDR3, as DNA: TGTGCCAGCAGTGCGACCGGATTAGCGGGGAGAAATGAGCAGTTCTTC.